Shown below are 15 T cell receptor beta chains from a single sample sequenced in a study of shared clonotypes between healthy human individuals. Assay: immunoSEQ multiplex PCR; the TCRdb copy retains only in-frame clones and omits some. The repertoire holds about 1.4 million clones, roughly 96% seen once, with over 1% in the top ten. Sample: naive CD4+ T cells sorted from blood. Subset indicated: CD45RA+ positively selected. These receptors were obtained from a man aged 25 to 45 in good health.

This clone was seen a single time. CDR3 DNA sequence: TGTGCCAGCAGCGCCGGGTTAATCCCTACCTACGAGCAGTACTTC. The encoded protein is CASSAGLIPTYEQYF. The rearrangement joins TRBV5-4 to TRBJ2-7, with unresolved D. The germline gives CDR1 SGHNT, CDR2 YYREEE (reference sequence). V was shortened by 4 bases and J by 2 bases, with 16 bases between the two germline ends. The CDR3 is 15 amino acids.

The rearrangement uses TRBV4-3 and TRBJ1-4; D possibly corresponds to TRBD1 (5 bases). Trimming cost V 0 bases and J 3 bases, with 8 bases left between them. CDR1 is LGHNA, CDR2 YSLEER, per germline. The CDR3 loop spans 15 amino acids. CDR3 in DNA: TGCGCCAGCAGCCAAGAGGCCAGGGCTAATGAAAAACTGTTTTTT. It encodes CASSQEARANEKLFF.

Worth noting for this clone: The same CDR3 can be traced to other DNA sequences in this sample. The chain is built from TRBV5-1 and TRBJ2-7; 7 bases map to TRBD1. Unmatched junction bases numbered 4, after V lost 4 bases and J lost 3 bases. Germline V gene lookup returns CDR1 SGHRS and CDR2 YFSETQ. The CDR3 has 13 amino acids. CDR3 nucleotide sequence: TGCGCCAGCAGCCCGGGACAGAGCTACGAGCAGTACTTC. Its translation: CASSPGQSYEQYF.

The table lists this clone with a count of one. V and J are TRBV14 and TRBJ2-1; 10 nucleotides align to TRBD2. V lost 6 bases and J lost 4; bases outside the gene matches: 12. The CDR3 totals 17 residues. Germline values: CDR1 SGHDN, CDR2 FVKESK. The CDR3 sequence is CASSERAGLAYYNEQFF. The CDR3 DNA is TGTGCCAGCAGTGAAAGAGCGGGACTAGCGTATTACAATGAGCAGTTCTTC.

The chain combines TRBV5-1 with TRBJ2-7, with D unclear. The CDR3 covers 14 residues. Per germline, CDR1 SGHRS and CDR2 YFSETQ. Trimming cost V 2 bases and J 5 bases, with 14 bases left between them. In DNA, the CDR3 is TGCGCCAGCAGCTTTGGGTTCGTGACCGACGAGCAGTACTTC. It specifies CASSFGFVTDEQYF.

The CDR3 loop is CASSGLYEQYF. The CDR3 region has the DNA TGCGCCAGCAGTGGCCTCTACGAGCAGTACTTC. The genes are TRBV5-1 and TRBJ2-7; D not certain. The V end lost 5 bases, the J end lost 3 bases, and 6 bases lay between the germline ends. Germline V gene sequence: CDR1 SGHRS, CDR2 YFSETQ. The CDR3 consists of 11 residues.

This chain joins TRBV10-3 and TRBJ1-3, with D hard to call. With 8 bases removed from V and 1 base from J, the gap between germline ends came to 6 bases. Germline CDR1 ENHRY, CDR2 SYGVKD. CDR3 length: 12 amino acids. CDR3 residues: CAIAPSGNTIYF. The CDR3 region has the DNA TGTGCCATCGCTCCTTCTGGAAACACCATATATTTT.

V usage is TRBV27 and J usage is TRBJ2-7; no definite D call. The V gene's germline CDR1 is MNHEY and CDR2 SMNVEV (reference sequence). This CDR3 has 14 residues. Trimming took 5 bases from V and 0 from J, leaving 11 bases between them. This chain's CDR3 is CASSQGPYSYEQYF. The CDR3 DNA reads as TGTGCCAGCAGTCAAGGTCCCTACTCCTACGAGCAGTACTTC.

This clone was recorded only once. This chain uses TRBV7-9 with TRBJ2-7, with D maybe TRBD1 (5 bases). Germline assignment: CDR1 SEHNR and CDR2 FQNEAQ (reference sequence). The CDR3 runs to 15 residues. Deletions cut 0 bases from V and 2 bases from J, with 11 bases between. CDR3 coding DNA: TGTGCCAGCAGCTTAGCCGTGACAGACACCTACGAGCAGTACTTC. This sequence encodes CASSLAVTDTYEQYF.

V and J are TRBV5-5 and TRBJ1-2; 7 bases align to TRBD1. Looked up from germline, CDR1 is SGHKS and CDR2 is YYEKEE (reference sequence). The ends lost 4 bases at V and 4 bases at J; junction bases unmatched: 13. This CDR3 has 16 amino acids. CDR3 nucleotide sequence: TGTGCCAGCAGCCCGGGAGGGGGCCCTTTCCTCTATGGCTACACCTTC. This translates into CASSPGGGPFLYGYTF.

This chain joins TRBV11-2 and TRBJ2-7; D tentatively reads TRBD1 or TRBD2 (5 bases each). CDR3 length: 15 residues. Between the trimmed V and J ends, which lost 0 bases and 2 bases, there was a span of 11 bases. Germline V gene sequence: CDR1 SGHAT, CDR2 FQNNGV. The CDR3 here is CASSLDEGTTYEQYF. The DNA of the CDR3 is TGTGCCAGCAGCTTAGACGAAGGGACCACCTACGAGCAGTACTTC.

This clone was seen just once. J is TRBJ2-7 and V is TRBV28, with 11 bases lining up with TRBD1. The CDR3 has 15 amino acids. Germline V gives CDR1 MDHEN, CDR2 SYDVKM. Germline trimming cut 6 bases from V and 5 bases from J; bases unmatched to any gene: 9. CDR3 nucleotides: TGTGCCAGCAGCTCCCTGGGACAGGGGGAGGACGAGCAGTACTTC. As protein: CASSSLGQGEDEQYF.

The CDR3 coding sequence is TGTGCCAGCTCACCTTTCGAGGGTACTGAAGCTTTCTTT. Translating it yields CASSPFEGTEAFF. The rearrangement links TRBV18 to TRBJ1-1, with D unresolved. Trimming took off 3 bases at V and 5 bases at J, with 10 bases between the two ends. Germline values: CDR1 KGHSH, CDR2 LQKENI. This CDR3 spans 13 amino acids.

The CDR3 protein is CASSPLDPGGATSGSSNEQFF. The CDR3 DNA sequence: TGTGCCAGCTCACCACTTGATCCAGGGGGAGCGACTAGCGGGAGCTCTAATGAGCAGTTCTTC. The rearrangement joins TRBV18 to TRBJ2-1; TRBD2 aligns across 12 bases. Losses at the gene ends were 1 base for V and 7 bases for J; bases not matched to a gene: 20. Germline assignment: CDR1 KGHSH and CDR2 LQKENI. The CDR3 extends over 21 amino acids.

The DNA for the CDR3 is TGTGCCAGCAGGGAACAGGGGTCGAACACCATATATTTT. Translated: CASREQGSNTIYF. The chain combines TRBV28 with TRBJ1-3, with 7 bases lining up with TRBD1. The CDR3 covers 13 residues. Germline trimming cut 6 bases from V and 7 bases from J; bases unmatched to any gene: 6. CDR1 and CDR2 from the germline V gene are MDHEN and SYDVKM.